This TCR beta chain was documented in a study of T cell changes during pregnancy in multiple sclerosis (dated by TCRdb to the late 2010s). Turning to the overall study: In women with multiple sclerosis, the researchers looked at how the T cell repertoire shifted as pregnancy progressed.

Concerning this clone itself: What this receptor recognizes is not known. It has no much larger one-base neighbor in the sample; base qualities were not kept.

The library was obtained by the immunoSEQ multiplex PCR assay. TCRdb holds this immuneACCESS table with in-frame rearrangements only. Some clones are missing; in checked studies, unresolved V genes explain under half, and the rest has no known cause. This sample lists tens of thousands of clones; around 92% were detected once. Around 3.3% of the sample is held by the ten biggest clonotypes. CDR1 LGHNA and CDR2 YNFKEQ were looked up in the germline V gene. From cysteine to phenylalanine, the CDR3 is 16 amino acids long. Only CDR3 DNA remains: 48 bases, in frame from the first base. Deletion took 0 bases off V and 0 bases off J, with a span of 10 bases between the germline ends.

This specimen was CD8+ T cells from peripheral blood mononuclear cells, taken in the third trimester of pregnancy. The chain was built from TRBV4-2 and TRBJ2-3, with a tentative D gene TRBD2 over 5 matching bases. This TCR was sampled from a female donor in good health, enrolled as a control in a pregnancy study. The DNA sequence is given as TGTGCCAGCAGCCAAGATGGACGGACTAGCACAGATACGCAGTATTTT. This sequence encodes CASSQDGRTSTDTQYF.